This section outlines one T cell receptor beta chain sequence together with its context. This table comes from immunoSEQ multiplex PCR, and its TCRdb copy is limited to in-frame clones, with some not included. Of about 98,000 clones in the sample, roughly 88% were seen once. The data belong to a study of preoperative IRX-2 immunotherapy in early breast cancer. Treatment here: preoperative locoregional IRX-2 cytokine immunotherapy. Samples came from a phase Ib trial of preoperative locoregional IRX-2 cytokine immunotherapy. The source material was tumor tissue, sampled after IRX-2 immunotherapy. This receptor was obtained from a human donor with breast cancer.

The CDR3, as DNA: TGTGCCAGCAGTTCCAGACAGAGTACCTCCTATGGCTACACCTTC. This gives the protein CASSSRQSTSYGYTF. This chain uses TRBV9 with TRBJ1-2; TRBD1 might be the D (5 bases). V lost 5 bases, J lost 4 bases, and 18 bases lay in between. CDR1 is SGDLS and CDR2 is YYNGEE in the germline V gene. The CDR3 runs to 15 residues.